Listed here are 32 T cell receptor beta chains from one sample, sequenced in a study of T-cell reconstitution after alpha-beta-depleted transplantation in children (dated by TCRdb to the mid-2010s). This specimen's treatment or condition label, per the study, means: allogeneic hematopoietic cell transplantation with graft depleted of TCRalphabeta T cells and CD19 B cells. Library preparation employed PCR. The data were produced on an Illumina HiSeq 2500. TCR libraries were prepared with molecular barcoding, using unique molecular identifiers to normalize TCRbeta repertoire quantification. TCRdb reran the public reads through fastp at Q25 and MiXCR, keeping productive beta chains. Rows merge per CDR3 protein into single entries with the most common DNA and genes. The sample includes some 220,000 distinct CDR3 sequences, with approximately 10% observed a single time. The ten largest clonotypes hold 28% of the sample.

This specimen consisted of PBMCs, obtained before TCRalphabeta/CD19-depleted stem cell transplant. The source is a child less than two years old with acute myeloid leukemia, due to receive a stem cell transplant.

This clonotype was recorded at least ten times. In DNA form, the CDR3 reads TGCAGTGCTAGATACTTCAGGACCACTGAAGCTTTCTTT. It codes for CSARYFRTTEAFF. J is TRBJ1-1 and V is TRBV20-1; D remains unclear. The CDR3 covers 13 residues. V shed 2 bases and J shed 4 bases, with 11 bases lying between them. Germline V CDR1 and CDR2: DFQATT, SNEGSKA (reference sequence).

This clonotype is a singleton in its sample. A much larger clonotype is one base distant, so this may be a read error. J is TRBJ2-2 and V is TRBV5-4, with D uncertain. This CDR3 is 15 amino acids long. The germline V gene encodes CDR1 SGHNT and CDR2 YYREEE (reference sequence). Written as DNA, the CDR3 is TGTGCCGGCAGCCCTGACATTGCCGGCACCGGGGAGCTGTTTTTT. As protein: CAGSPDIAGTGELFF.

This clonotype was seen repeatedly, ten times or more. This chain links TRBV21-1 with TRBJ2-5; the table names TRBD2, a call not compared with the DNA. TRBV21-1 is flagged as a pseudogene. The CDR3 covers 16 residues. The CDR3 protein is CASSKEKASPGETQYF. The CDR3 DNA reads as TGTGCCAGCAGCAAAGAGAAGGCCTCTCCGGGAGAGACCCAGTACTTC.

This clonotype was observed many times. CDR3 residues: CASRGQGRYEQYF. The CDR3 DNA sequence: TGTGCCAGCAGGGGACAGGGAAGATACGAGCAGTACTTC. This chain uses TRBV28 with TRBJ2-7; 9 bases line up with TRBD1. This CDR3 spans 13 amino acids. CDR1 and CDR2 (germline): MDHEN, SYDVKM. The J segment lost 4 bases and the V segment lost 6 bases, leaving 4 bases of the junction unmatched.

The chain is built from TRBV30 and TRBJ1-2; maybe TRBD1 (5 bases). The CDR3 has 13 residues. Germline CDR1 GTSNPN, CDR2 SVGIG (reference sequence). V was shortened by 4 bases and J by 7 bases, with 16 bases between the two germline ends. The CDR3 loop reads CAWTPPGALGYTF. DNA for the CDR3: TGTGCCTGGACTCCCCCCGGGGCTCTTGGCTACACCTTC.

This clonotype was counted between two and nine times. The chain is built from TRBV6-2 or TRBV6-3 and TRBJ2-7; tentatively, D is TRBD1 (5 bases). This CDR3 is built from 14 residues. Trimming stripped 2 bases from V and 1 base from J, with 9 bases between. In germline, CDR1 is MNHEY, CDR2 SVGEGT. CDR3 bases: TGTGCCAGCAGTTACCAGGGTCCTTCCTACGAGCAGTACTTC. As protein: CASSYQGPSYEQYF.

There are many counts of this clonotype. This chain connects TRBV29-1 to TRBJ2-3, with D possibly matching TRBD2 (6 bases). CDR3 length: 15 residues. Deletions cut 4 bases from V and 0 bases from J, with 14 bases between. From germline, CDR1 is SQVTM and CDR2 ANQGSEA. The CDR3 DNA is TGCAGCGTTGGGCAGGCGGGGATGAGCACAGATACGCAGTATTTT. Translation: CSVGQAGMSTDTQYF.

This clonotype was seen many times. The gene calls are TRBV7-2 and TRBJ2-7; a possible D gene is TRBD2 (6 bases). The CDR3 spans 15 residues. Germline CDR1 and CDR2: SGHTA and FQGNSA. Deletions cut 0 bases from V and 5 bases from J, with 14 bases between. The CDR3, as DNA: TGTGCCAGCAGCTTAGCGGTCCGGGAGAGCGACGAGCAGTACTTC. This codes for CASSLAVRESDEQYF. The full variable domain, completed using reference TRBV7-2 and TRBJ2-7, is GAGVSQSPSNKVTEKGKDVELRCDPISGHTALYWYRQSLGQGLEFLIYFQGNSAPDKSGLPSDRFSAERTGGSVSTLTIQRTQQEDSAVYLCASSLAVRESDEQYFGPGTRLTVT.

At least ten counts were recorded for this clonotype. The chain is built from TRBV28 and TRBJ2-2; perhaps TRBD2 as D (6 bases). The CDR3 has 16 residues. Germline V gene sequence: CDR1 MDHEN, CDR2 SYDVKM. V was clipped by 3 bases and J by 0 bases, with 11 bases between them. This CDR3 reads CASSFASATNTGELFF. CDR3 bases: TGTGCCAGCAGTTTTGCTAGCGCCACGAACACCGGGGAGCTGTTTTTT. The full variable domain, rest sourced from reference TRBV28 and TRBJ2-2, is DVKVTQSSRYLVKRTGEKVFLECVQDMDHENMFWYRQDPGLGLRLIYFSYDVKMKEKGDIPEGYSVSREKKERFSLILESASTNQTSMYLCASSFASATNTGELFFGEGSRLTVL.

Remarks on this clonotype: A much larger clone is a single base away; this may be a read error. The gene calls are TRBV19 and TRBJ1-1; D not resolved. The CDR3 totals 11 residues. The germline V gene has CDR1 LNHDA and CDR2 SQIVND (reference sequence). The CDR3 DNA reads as TGTGTCAGTAGTGCCCTTATTGAAGCTTTCTTT. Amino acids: CVSSALIEAFF.

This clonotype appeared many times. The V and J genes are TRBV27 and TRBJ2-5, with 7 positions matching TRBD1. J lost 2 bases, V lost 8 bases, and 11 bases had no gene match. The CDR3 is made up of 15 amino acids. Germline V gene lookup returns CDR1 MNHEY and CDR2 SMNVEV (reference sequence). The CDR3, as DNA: TGTGCCAGCCTACCAACAGCAGGGGGACAAGAGACCCAGTACTTC. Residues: CASLPTAGGQETQYF.

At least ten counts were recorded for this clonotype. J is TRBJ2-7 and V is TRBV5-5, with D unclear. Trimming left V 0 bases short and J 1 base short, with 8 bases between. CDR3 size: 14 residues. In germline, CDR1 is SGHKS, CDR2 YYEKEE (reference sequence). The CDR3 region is CASSLETVSYEQYF. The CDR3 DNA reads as TGTGCCAGCAGCTTGGAGACGGTATCCTACGAGCAGTACTTC.

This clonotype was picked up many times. The CDR3 sequence: CASSSIRERVNEQFF. The CDR3 DNA is TGTGCCAGCAGCTCCATTCGGGAGAGGGTAAATGAGCAGTTCTTC. This sequence joins TRBV11-2 and TRBJ2-1, with D possibly matching TRBD2 (6 bases). The CDR3 spans 15 residues. V was pared by 4 bases and J by 7 bases, with 17 bases between. Germline assignment: CDR1 SGHAT and CDR2 FQNNGV.

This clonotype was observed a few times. Here the CDR3 reads CASSGTGADTQYF. The CDR3 DNA is TGTGCCAGCTCGGGGACAGGGGCAGATACGCAGTATTTT. The rearrangement links TRBV18 to TRBJ2-3, with 10 nucleotides matching TRBD1. After removal of 6 bases from V and 4 bases from J, the junction contained 1 base not matched to a gene. Germline CDR1 and CDR2: KGHSH and LQKENI. The CDR3 is 13 residues long.

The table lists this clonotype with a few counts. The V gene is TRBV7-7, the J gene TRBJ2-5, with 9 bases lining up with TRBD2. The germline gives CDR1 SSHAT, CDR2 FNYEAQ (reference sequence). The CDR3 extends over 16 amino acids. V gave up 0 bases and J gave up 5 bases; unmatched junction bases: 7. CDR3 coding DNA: TGTGCCAGCAGCTTAGCAGGGGCTAGCGGGACGGAGACCCAGTACTTC. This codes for CASSLAGASGTETQYF.

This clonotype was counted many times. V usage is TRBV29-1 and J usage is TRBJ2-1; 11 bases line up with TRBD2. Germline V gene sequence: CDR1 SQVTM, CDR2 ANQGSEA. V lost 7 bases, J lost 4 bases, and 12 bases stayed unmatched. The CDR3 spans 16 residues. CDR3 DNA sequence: TGCAGCGGCGTCGTTATGACTAGCGGGGCATACAATGAGCAGTTCTTC. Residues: CSGVVMTSGAYNEQFF.

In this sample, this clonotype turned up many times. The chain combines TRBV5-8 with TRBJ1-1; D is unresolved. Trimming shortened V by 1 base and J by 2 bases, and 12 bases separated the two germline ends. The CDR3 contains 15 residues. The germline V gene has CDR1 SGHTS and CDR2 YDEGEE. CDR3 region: CASSLRMGFNTEAFF. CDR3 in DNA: TGTGCCAGCAGCTTGAGGATGGGTTTTAACACTGAAGCTTTCTTT. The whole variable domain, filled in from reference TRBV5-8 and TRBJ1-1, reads EAGVTQSPTHLIKTRGQQATLRCSPISGHTSVYWYQQALGLGLQFLLWYDEGEERNRGNFPPRFSGRQFPNYSSELNVNALELEDSALYLCASSLRMGFNTEAFFGQGTRLTVV.

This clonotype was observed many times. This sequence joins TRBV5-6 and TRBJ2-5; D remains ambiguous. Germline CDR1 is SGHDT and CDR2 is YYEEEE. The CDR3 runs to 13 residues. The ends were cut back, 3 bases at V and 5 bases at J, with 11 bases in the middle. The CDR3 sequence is CASSSPGWETQYF. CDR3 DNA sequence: TGTGCCAGCAGCTCCCCAGGTTGGGAGACCCAGTACTTC.

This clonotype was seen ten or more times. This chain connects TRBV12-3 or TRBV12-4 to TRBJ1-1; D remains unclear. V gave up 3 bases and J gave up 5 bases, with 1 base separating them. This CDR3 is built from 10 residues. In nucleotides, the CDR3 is TGTGCCAGCAGTTTGACTGAAGCTTTCTTT. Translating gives CASSLTEAFF.

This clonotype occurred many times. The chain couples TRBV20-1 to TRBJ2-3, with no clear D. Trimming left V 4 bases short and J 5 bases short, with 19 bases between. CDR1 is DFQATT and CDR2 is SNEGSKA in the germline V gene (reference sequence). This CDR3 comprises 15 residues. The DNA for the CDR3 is TGCAGTGCTATTTTCAAGACTCTCGCACAAGATACGCAGTATTTT. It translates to CSAIFKTLAQDTQYF.

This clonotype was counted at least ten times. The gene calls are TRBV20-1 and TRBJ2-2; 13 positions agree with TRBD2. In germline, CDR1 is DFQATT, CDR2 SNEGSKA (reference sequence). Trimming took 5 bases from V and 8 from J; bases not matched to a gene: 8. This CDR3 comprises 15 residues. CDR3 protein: CSASPGLAGPGELFF. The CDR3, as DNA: TGCAGTGCTTCTCCGGGACTAGCGGGACCGGGGGAGCTGTTTTTT.

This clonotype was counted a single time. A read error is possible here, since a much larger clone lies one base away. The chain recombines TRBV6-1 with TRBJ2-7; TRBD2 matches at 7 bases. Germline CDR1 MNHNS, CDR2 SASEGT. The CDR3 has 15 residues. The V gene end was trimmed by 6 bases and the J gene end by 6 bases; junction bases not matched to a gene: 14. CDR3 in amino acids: CASRSGGGDRGEQYF. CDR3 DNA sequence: TGTGCCAGCAGATCTGGGGGAGGGGATAGAGGCGAGCAGTACTTC.

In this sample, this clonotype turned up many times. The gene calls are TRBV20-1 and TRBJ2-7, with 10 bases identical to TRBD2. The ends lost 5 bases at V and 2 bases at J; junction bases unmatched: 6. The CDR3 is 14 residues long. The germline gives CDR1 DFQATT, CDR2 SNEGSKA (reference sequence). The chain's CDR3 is CSACSGTSAYEQYF. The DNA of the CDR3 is TGCAGTGCTTGTTCCGGGACTAGCGCCTACGAGCAGTACTTC.

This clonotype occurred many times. CDR3 amino acids: CASSPSRDGNNEQFF. The CDR3 coding sequence is TGTGCCAGCAGCCCATCCCGGGACGGCAACAATGAGCAGTTCTTC. The chain links TRBV7-2 to TRBJ2-1, with D perhaps given as TRBD1 or TRBD2 (5 bases each). Trimming pared 5 bases from V and 5 bases from J, leaving 16 bases between. Germline V gene data show CDR1 as SGHTA and CDR2 as FQGNSA. The CDR3 has 15 amino acids.

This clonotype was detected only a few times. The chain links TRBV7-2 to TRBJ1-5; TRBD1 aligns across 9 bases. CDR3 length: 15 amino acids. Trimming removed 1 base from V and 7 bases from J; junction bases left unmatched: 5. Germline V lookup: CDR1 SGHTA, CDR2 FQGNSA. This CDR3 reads CASSLVTGGAQPQHF. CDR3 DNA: TGTGCCAGCAGCTTAGTTACAGGGGGCGCCCAGCCCCAGCATTTT. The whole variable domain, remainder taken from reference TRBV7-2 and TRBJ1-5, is GAGVSQSPSNKVTEKGKDVELRCDPISGHTALYWYRQSLGQGLEFLIYFQGNSAPDKSGLPSDRFSAERTGGSVSTLTIQRTQQEDSAVYLCASSLVTGGAQPQHFGDGTRLSIL.

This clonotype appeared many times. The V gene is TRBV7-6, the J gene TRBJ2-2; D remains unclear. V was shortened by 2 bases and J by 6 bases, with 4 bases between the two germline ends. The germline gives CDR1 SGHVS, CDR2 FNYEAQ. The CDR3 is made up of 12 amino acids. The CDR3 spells CASSLLSGELFF. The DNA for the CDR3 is TGTGCCAGCAGCTTATTGTCCGGGGAGCTGTTTTTT.

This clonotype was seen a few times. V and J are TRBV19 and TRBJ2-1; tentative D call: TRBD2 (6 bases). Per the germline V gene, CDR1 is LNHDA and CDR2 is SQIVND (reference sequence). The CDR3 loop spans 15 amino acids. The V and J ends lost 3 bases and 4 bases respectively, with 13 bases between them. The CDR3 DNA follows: TGTGCCAGTAGTATCAGTGGGAGGCATTACAATGAGCAGTTCTTC. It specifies CASSISGRHYNEQFF.

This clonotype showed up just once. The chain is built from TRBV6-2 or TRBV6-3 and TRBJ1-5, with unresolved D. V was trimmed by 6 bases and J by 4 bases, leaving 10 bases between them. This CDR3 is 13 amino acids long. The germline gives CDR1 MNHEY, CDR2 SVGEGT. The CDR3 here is CASREDGNQPQHF. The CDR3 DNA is TGTGCCAGCAGAGAGGACGGTAATCAGCCCCAGCATTTT.

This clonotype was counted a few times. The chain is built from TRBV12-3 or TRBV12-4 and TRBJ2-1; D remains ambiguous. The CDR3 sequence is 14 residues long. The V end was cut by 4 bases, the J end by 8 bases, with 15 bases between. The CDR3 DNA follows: TGTGCCAGCAGTTCCCTCCCGAGCCAACATGAGCAGTTCTTC. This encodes CASSSLPSQHEQFF.

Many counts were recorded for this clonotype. CDR3 in DNA: TGTGCCAGCAACCTTCGCCAGCGGGGAAACACCATATATTTT. The encoded protein is CASNLRQRGNTIYF. The chain joins TRBV7-9 to TRBJ1-3; D call uncertain. V lost 7 bases and J 4 bases, leaving 14 bases between the germline ends. Germline V gene lookup returns CDR1 SEHNR and CDR2 FQNEAQ (reference sequence). There are 14 residues in the CDR3. The full variable domain, rest sourced from reference TRBV7-9 and TRBJ1-3, is DTGVSQNPRHKITKRGQNVTFRCDPISEHNRLYWYRQTLGQGPEFLTYFQNEAQLEKSRLLSDRFSAERPKGSFSTLEIQRTEQGDSAMYLCASNLRQRGNTIYFGEGSWLTVV.

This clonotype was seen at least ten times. The CDR3 protein is CSARALAGYEGEQFF. CDR3 bases: TGCAGTGCTAGAGCACTAGCGGGGTACGAGGGGGAGCAGTTCTTC. The chain links TRBV20-1 to TRBJ2-1; the match to TRBD2 covers 10 bases. Germline V gene sequence: CDR1 DFQATT, CDR2 SNEGSKA (reference sequence). This CDR3 contains 15 residues. The V segment lost 1 base and the J segment 10 bases; nucleotides outside the gene matches: 10.

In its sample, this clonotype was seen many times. The CDR3 DNA reads TGTGCCAGCATCCTAGCCGGGACAGATAATGAAAAACTGTTTTTT. This codes for CASILAGTDNEKLFF. The V gene is TRBV12-3 or TRBV12-4, the J gene TRBJ1-4, with 7 nucleotides matching TRBD1. This CDR3 has 15 amino acids. Trimming removed 7 bases from V and 4 bases from J; junction bases left unmatched: 9.